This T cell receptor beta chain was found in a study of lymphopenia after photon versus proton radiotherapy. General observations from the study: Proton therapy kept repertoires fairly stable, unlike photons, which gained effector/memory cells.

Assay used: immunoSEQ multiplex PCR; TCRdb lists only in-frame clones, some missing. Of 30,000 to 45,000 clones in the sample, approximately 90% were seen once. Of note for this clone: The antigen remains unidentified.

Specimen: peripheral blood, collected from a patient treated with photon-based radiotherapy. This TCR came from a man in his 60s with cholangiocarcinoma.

CDR3 sequence: CASSFFGQYWNNEQFF. The DNA for the CDR3 is TGTGCCAGCAGCTTTTTCGGACAGTATTGGAACAATGAGCAGTTCTTC. This chain connects TRBV7-9 to TRBJ2-1; D is possibly TRBD1 (6 bases). This CDR3 contains 16 residues. Germline V CDR1 and CDR2: SEHNR, FQNEAQ (reference sequence). The V gene lost 3 bases and the J gene lost 5 bases, with 17 bases spanning the gap.